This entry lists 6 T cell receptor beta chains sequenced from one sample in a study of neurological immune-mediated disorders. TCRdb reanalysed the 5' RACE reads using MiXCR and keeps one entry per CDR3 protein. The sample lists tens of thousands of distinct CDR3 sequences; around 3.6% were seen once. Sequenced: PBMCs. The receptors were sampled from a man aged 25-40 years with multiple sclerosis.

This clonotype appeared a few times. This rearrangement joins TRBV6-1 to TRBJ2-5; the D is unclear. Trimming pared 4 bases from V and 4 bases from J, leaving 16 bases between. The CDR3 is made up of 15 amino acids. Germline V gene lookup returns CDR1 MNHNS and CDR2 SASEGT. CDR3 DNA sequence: TGTGCCAGCAGTGCGACGGACGGATGGCTAGAGACCCAGTACTTC. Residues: CASSATDGWLETQYF.

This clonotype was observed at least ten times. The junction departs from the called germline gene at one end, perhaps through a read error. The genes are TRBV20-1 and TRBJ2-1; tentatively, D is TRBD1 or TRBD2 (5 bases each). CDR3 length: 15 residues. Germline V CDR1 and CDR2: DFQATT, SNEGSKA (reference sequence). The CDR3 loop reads CSARVSGPSHNEQFF. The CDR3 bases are TGCAGTGCTAGAGTCTCGGGGCCCTCCCACAATGAGCAGTTCTTC.

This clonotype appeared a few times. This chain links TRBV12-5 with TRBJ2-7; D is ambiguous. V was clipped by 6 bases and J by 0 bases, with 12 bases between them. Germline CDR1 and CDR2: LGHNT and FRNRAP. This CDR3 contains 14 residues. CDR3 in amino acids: CASGPPTRSYEQYF. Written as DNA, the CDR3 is TGTGCTAGTGGACCCCCGACGCGCTCCTACGAGCAGTACTTC.

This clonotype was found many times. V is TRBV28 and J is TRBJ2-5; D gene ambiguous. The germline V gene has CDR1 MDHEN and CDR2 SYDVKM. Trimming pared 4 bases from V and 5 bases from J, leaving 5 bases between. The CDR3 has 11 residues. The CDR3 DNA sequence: TGTGCCAGCAGTTGGGCCGAGACCCAGTACTTC. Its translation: CASSWAETQYF.

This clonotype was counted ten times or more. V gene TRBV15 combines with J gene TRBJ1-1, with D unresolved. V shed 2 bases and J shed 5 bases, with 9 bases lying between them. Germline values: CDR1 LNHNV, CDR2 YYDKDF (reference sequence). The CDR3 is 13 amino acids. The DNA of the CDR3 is TGTGCCACCAGCAGAATCAGTGGTACTGAAGCTTTCTTT. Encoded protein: CATSRISGTEAFF.

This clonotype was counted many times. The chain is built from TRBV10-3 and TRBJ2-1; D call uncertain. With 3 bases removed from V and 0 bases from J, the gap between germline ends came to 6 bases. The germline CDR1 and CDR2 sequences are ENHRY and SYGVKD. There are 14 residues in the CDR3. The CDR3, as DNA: TGTGCCATCAGTGACACAGTCTCCTACAATGAGCAGTTCTTC. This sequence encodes CAISDTVSYNEQFF.